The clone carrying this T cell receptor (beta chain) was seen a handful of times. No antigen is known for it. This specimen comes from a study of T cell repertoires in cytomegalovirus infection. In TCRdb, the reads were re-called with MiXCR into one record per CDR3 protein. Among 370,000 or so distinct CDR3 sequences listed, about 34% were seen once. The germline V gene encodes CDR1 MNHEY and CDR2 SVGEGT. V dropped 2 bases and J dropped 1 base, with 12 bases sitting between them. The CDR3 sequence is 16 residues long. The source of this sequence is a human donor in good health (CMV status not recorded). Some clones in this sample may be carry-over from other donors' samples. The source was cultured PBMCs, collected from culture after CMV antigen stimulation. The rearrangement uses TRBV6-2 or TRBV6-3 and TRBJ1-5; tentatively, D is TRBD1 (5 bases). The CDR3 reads CASSYTGLNSNQPQHF. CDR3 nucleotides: TGTGCCAGCAGTTACACGGGGCTTAACAGCAATCAGCCCCAGCATTTT.